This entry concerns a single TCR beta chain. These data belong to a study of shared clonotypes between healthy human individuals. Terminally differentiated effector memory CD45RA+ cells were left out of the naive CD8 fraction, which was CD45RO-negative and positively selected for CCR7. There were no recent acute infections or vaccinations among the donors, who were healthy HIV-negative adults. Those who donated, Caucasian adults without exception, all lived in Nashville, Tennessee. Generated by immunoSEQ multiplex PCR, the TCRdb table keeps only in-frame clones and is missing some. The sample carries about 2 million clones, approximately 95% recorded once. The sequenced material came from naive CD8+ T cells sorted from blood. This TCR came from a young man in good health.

The CDR3 spells CASSVWTAYEQYF. In DNA form, the CDR3 reads TGTGCCAGCAGCGTATGGACAGCCTACGAGCAGTACTTC. J is TRBJ2-7 and V is TRBV9; TRBD1 is a possible D gene (6 bases). V was clipped by 1 base and J by 2 bases, with 7 bases between them. The germline V gene encodes CDR1 SGDLS and CDR2 YYNGEE. The CDR3 runs 13 residues. Full variable domain (missing parts from reference TRBV9 and TRBJ2-7): DSGVTQTPKHLITATGQRVTLRCSPRSGDLSVYWYQQSLDQGLQFLIQYYNGEERAKGNILERFSAQQFPDLHSELNLSSLELGDSALYFCASSVWTAYEQYFGPGTRLTVT.